These T cell receptor beta chains were read from a single sample in a study of neurological immune-mediated disorders. TCRdb reanalysed the 5' RACE reads using MiXCR and keeps one entry per CDR3 protein. The sample lists about 77,000 distinct CDR3 sequences, roughly 10% occurring once. The specimen was PBMCs. These receptors were obtained from a man aged 50 to 59 in good health. Both conserved end residues are part of each CDR3. Each record gives: V gene, J gene, D gene, clone size, CDR3 protein, CDR3 DNA. A D gene is named only where the DNA matches it firmly. Clone size is given for some rows only: seen once, a few or many times, or a class if the clone is expanded.

>TRBV10-1|TRBJ2-7|NA|many
CARARVPRYEQYF
TGCGCCAGGGCGAGGGTCCCAAGGTACGAGCAGTACTTC
>TRBV5-1|TRBJ1-6|NA|many
CASSLRGGSADSPLHF
TGCGCCAGCAGCTTAAGAGGGGGGTCGGCGGATTCACCCCTCCACTTT
>TRBV12-3/TRBV12-4|TRBJ1-2|TRBD1|many
CASIPDRGRYGYTF
TGTGCCAGCATCCCTGACAGGGGGAGGTATGGCTACACCTTC
>TRBV5-1|TRBJ1-2|NA|many
CASGGSGYYGYTF
TGCGCCAGCGGAGGCTCAGGGTACTATGGCTACACCTTC
>TRBV11-2|TRBJ1-1|NA|many
CASSSRDRRILNTEAFF
TGTGCCAGCAGCTCACGCGACAGGAGAATCCTGAACACTGAAGCTTTCTTT
>TRBV21-1|TRBJ1-2|NA|many
CASSKAPRVGGYTF
TGTGCCAGCAGCAAAGCACCACGAGTCGGTGGCTACACCTTC
>TRBV7-2|TRBJ1-2|NA|many
CASSTIFGKKDGYTF
TGTGCCAGCAGCACTATTTTTGGGAAGAAGGATGGCTACACCTTC
>TRBV5-5|TRBJ2-5|TRBD2|many
CASSLLAGVLETQYF
TGTGCCAGCAGCTTACTAGCGGGAGTTCTAGAGACCCAGTACTTC
>TRBV5-6|TRBJ2-5|NA|many
CASSRQGSETQYF
TGTGCCAGCAGCCGCCAGGGGTCAGAGACCCAGTACTTC
>TRBV12-3/TRBV12-4|TRBJ2-1|NA|NA
CASSLLNRDYNEQFF
TGTGCCAGCAGTTTATTAAACAGGGACTACAATGAGCAGTTCTTC
>TRBV28|TRBJ2-7|TRBD1|many
CASSTRDRGYNEQYF
TGTGCCAGCAGTACCAGGGACAGGGGGTACAACGAGCAGTACTTC
>TRBV12-3/TRBV12-4|TRBJ1-5|NA|many
CASSLGTPTGNQPQHF
TGTGCCAGCAGTTTAGGGACACCGACGGGGAATCAGCCCCAGCATTTT
>TRBV7-9|TRBJ2-1|NA|many
CASSLVFGNEQFF
TGTGCCAGCAGCTTAGTATTCGGCAATGAGCAGTTCTTC
>TRBV4-2|TRBJ1-5|TRBD1|many
CASRLGDSRNSNQPQHF
TGTGCCAGCAGATTGGGGGACAGCAGGAATAGCAATCAGCCCCAGCATTTT
>TRBV5-6|TRBJ2-5|NA|many
CASSPDLTGTQYF
TGTGCCAGCAGCCCGGACTTAACCGGGACCCAGTACTTC